This paragraph covers one T cell receptor beta chain sequence. Authors' methods: Using reference gene primer amplification, nucleated cell counts were estimated. Data came from immunoSEQ multiplex PCR; TCRdb stores just in-frame clones and leaves some out. V, J and clone size are those of that table, while D and trimming were read from the DNA. The repertoire holds about 90,000 clones, with 75% to 90% as singletons. The sample belongs to a study of blood T cell repertoires in COVID-19. Background on the study: Acute-phase and convalescent COVID-19 samples originated in the United States, Italy and Spain. Sources were T cells, B-cell-depleted T cells, or PBMCs; the material itself was cDNA or gDNA.

This CDR3 region has 13 residues. Per germline, CDR1 SEHNR and CDR2 FQNEAQ (reference sequence). The V gene lost 5 bases and the J gene lost 5 bases, with 10 bases spanning the gap. The receptor's source is a male donor with acute or convalescent COVID-19. The rearrangement joins TRBV7-9 to TRBJ1-5; the D gene is possibly TRBD1 (6 bases). Sequences were obtained from peripheral blood. The CDR3 spells CASSKQGDQPQHF. CDR3 nucleotides: TGTGCCAGCAGCAAACAGGGAGATCAGCCCCAGCATTTT.